This T cell receptor (beta chain) was identified during a study of T cells in tuberculosis. Whole-study findings and limits: Active tuberculosis alpha repertoires lay closer to GMM-specific TCRs than controls'.

Here immunoSEQ multiplex PCR was the method, and the copy in TCRdb shows in-frame clones only, minus some. The table lists some 10,000 clones, over 90% of them singletons. CDR1 LNHNV and CDR2 YYDKDF come from the germline V gene (reference sequence). V lost 5 bases, J lost 2 bases, and 15 bases stayed unmatched. The CDR3 covers 19 residues. In the case of this clone: Antigen unknown.

The clonotype was recovered from an adult with tuberculosis. Material: PBMCs. The rearrangement uses TRBV15 and TRBJ2-3; the match to TRBD2 covers 11 bases. CDR3 in DNA: TGTGCCACCAGCCAACCCAGAGGTAGCGGGGGGGCGGACACAGATACGCAGTATTTT. Translation gives CATSQPRGSGGADTDTQYF.